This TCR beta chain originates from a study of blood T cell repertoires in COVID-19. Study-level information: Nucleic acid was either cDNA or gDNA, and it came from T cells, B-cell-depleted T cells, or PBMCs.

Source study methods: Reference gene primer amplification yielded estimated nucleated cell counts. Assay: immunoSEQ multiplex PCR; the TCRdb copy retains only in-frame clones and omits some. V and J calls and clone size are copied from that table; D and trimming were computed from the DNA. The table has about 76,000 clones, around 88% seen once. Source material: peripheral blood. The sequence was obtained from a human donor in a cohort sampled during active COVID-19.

The CDR3 DNA reads TGTGCCAGCAGTCCAGGGCCAGCTAACTATGGCTACACCTTC. It translates to CASSPGPANYGYTF. This chain uses TRBV2 with TRBJ1-2; D possibly corresponds to TRBD1 (5 bases). CDR1 is SNHLY and CDR2 is FYNNEI in the germline V gene. V was clipped by 5 bases and J by 0 bases, with 10 bases between them. This CDR3 spans 14 amino acids.